This T cell receptor (beta chain) derives from a study of T-cell reconstitution after alpha-beta-depleted transplantation in children. This CDR3 has 16 residues. The V and J ends lost 6 bases and 0 bases, in that order; junction bases with no gene match: 6. CDR1 and CDR2 (germline): KGHDR, SFDVKD. A library of TCRbeta sequences, prepared with unique molecular identifiers, was generated. TCRdb itself ran the PCR reads through MiXCR, one entry per CDR3 protein. The table has some 590,000 distinct CDR3 sequences, about 10% seen once. This clonotype was counted ten times or more. This clonotype originated in a human donor who donated a stem cell graft to a child with acute myeloid leukemia. The rearrangement uses TRBV24-1 and TRBJ2-1; 8 bases align to TRBD2. This sample comprised PBMCs from the stem cell graft donor, obtained from the stem cell graft. The CDR3 DNA follows: TGTGCCACCAGTCAAGCGGGAGCTCTCTCCTACAATGAGCAGTTCTTC. Amino acid sequence: CATSQAGALSYNEQFF.